The 21 T cell receptor beta chains below come from one sample, sequenced in a study of blood T cell repertoires in COVID-19. Assay used: immunoSEQ multiplex PCR; TCRdb lists only in-frame clones, some missing. Counted here are more than 40,000 clones, approximately 78% occurring once; the ten biggest clones make up roughly an eighth. Sequenced input: peripheral blood. These receptors were obtained from a human donor with acute or convalescent COVID-19. The donor label of this sample is uncertain.

The gene calls are TRBV15 and TRBJ2-5, with 9 bases fitting TRBD2. There are 16 residues in the CDR3. CDR1 and CDR2 from the germline V gene are LNHNV and YYDKDF (reference sequence). Trimming cost V 1 base and J 2 bases; bases outside gene matches: 5. Here the CDR3 DNA reads TGTGCCACCAGCAGAGTGGCGGCGGGGGGGCAAGAGACCCAGTACTTC. It translates to CATSRVAAGGQETQYF.

The rearrangement joins TRBV23-1 to TRBJ2-3, with 8 bases lining up with TRBD1. TRBV23-1 is an ORF, with its function uncertain. The CDR3 totals 16 residues. The V segment lost 3 bases and the J segment 7 bases; nucleotides outside the gene matches: 12. The CDR3 spells CASSHSDRGLENTQYF. The CDR3 nucleotides are TGCGCCAGCAGTCACTCTGACAGGGGATTAGAAAATACGCAGTATTTT.

The rearrangement uses TRBV19 and TRBJ1-3; D not certain. The CDR3 consists of 14 residues. The V end was cut by 3 bases, the J end by 2 bases, with 8 bases between. Germline CDR1 and CDR2: LNHDA and SQIVND (reference sequence). For the CDR3, the DNA is TGTGCCAGTAGTATTGGTGGAGCTGGAAACACCATATATTTT. Amino acids: CASSIGGAGNTIYF.

The V gene is TRBV2, the J gene TRBJ1-3; D is unresolved. V gave up 5 bases and J gave up 2 bases, with 13 bases separating them. The CDR3 length is 15 residues. Germline V CDR1 and CDR2: SNHLY, FYNNEI. The CDR3 reads CASSSTPGAGNTIYF. The CDR3 DNA is TGTGCCAGCAGTTCGACGCCTGGAGCTGGAAACACCATATATTTT. The entire variable domain, with the rest obtained from reference TRBV2 and TRBJ1-3, is as follows: EPEVTQTPSHQVTQMGQEVILRCVPISNHLYFYWYRQILGQKVEFLVSFYNNEISEKSEIFDDQFSVERPDGSNFTLKIRSTKLEDSAMYFCASSSTPGAGNTIYFGEGSWLTVV.

Worth noting for this clone: Sequence at one end of the junction differs from germline and may be a read error. The genes are TRBV10-3 and TRBJ1-3; the D gene is possibly TRBD1 (5 bases). The V gene's germline CDR1 is ENHRY and CDR2 SYGVKD. This CDR3 spans 15 amino acids. The CDR3 region is CAIGDQGSSGNTIYF. The CDR3 coding sequence is TGTGCCATCGGTGATCAGGGTAGCTCTGGAAACACCATATATTTT.

The chain uses TRBV4-2 and TRBJ2-3; 9 bases are shared with TRBD2. Germline trimming cut 0 bases from V and 5 bases from J; bases unmatched to any gene: 9. CDR3 size: 17 residues. Germline CDR1 LGHNA, CDR2 YNFKEQ. The CDR3 sequence is CASSQDLGREGLDTQYF. The CDR3 DNA reads TGTGCCAGCAGCCAAGACCTCGGGCGGGAGGGCCTAGATACGCAGTATTTT.

The V gene is TRBV19, the J gene TRBJ2-2; perhaps TRBD2 as D (6 bases). CDR1 is LNHDA, CDR2 SQIVND, per germline (reference sequence). V was trimmed by 4 bases and J by 0 bases, leaving 15 bases between them. This CDR3 has 17 residues. CDR3 loop: CASSTGVGGANTGELFF. The DNA for the CDR3 is TGTGCCAGTAGTACCGGGGTGGGGGGAGCGAACACCGGGGAGCTGTTTTTT. Using reference TRBV19 and TRBJ2-2 for the parts outside the CDR3, the full variable domain is DGGITQSPKYLFRKEGQNVTLSCEQNLNHDAMYWYRQDPGQGLRLIYYSQIVNDFQKGDIAEGYSVSREKKESFPLTVTSAQKNPTAFYLCASSTGVGGANTGELFFGEGSRLTVL.

This rearrangement joins TRBV6-2 or TRBV6-3 to TRBJ1-1; D gene uncertain. Trimming cost V 2 bases and J 8 bases, with 15 bases left between them. The germline gives CDR1 MNHEY, CDR2 SVGEGT. The CDR3 totals 14 residues. The CDR3 bases are TGTGCCAGCAGTTACAACACGGGAGGTTCAGAAGCTTTCTTT. Amino acid sequence: CASSYNTGGSEAFF.

This clone was picked up one time. The chain has TRBV11-3 and TRBJ1-1; 7 bases fit TRBD1. There are 15 residues in the CDR3. V trimming: 3 bases; J trimming: 1 base; junction bases outside the gene matches: 5. Germline V CDR1 and CDR2: SGHNT, YENEEA. CDR3 amino acids: CASSLAGGPNTEAFF. DNA for the CDR3: TGTGCCAGCAGCTTGGCAGGGGGACCGAACACTGAAGCTTTCTTT.

The J gene is TRBJ1-1, the V gene TRBV18; TRBD1 agrees at 7 bases. V dropped 3 bases and J dropped 3; count of bases not matched to a gene: 10. Per the germline V gene, CDR1 is KGHSH and CDR2 is LQKENI. The CDR3 covers 16 residues. CDR3 nucleotides: TGTGCCAGCTCACCTACAGGGGTGGAACTGGACACTGAAGCTTTCTTT. Its translation is CASSPTGVELDTEAFF.

The rearrangement joins TRBV29-1 to TRBJ1-1; 7 bases align to TRBD1. The germline V gene has CDR1 SQVTM and CDR2 ANQGSEA. The CDR3 is made up of 10 amino acids. The J segment lost 14 bases and the V segment lost 7 bases, leaving 10 bases of the junction unmatched. The CDR3 here is CSARQGSEFF. The CDR3 DNA is TGCAGCGCCCGACAGGGAAGTGAATTCTTT.

This chain joins TRBV5-1 and TRBJ2-3, with 9 bases fitting TRBD2. V was clipped by 4 bases and J by 1 base; unmatched bases: 4. Germline loops: CDR1 SGHRS, CDR2 YFSETQ. The CDR3 has 15 residues. CDR3 DNA sequence: TGCGCCAGCAGCCAAGTAGCGGGGGGCACAGATACGCAGTATTTT. This translates into CASSQVAGGTDTQYF.

The chain links TRBV6-5 to TRBJ1-5; D gene ambiguous. The CDR3 consists of 13 residues. Germline assignment: CDR1 MNHEY and CDR2 SVGAGI. The V end lost 7 bases, the J end lost 2 bases, and 9 bases lay between the germline ends. CDR3 DNA: TGTGCCAGCACCCCTCGGGGCAATCAGCCCCAGCATTTT. Translated, it gives CASTPRGNQPQHF.

The rearrangement joins TRBV9 to TRBJ2-7, with unresolved D. Germline CDR1 is SGDLS and CDR2 is YYNGEE. The CDR3 totals 13 residues. The V end was cut by 0 bases, the J end by 3 bases, with 7 bases between. CDR3: CASSVAVDYEQYF. CDR3 DNA sequence: TGTGCCAGCAGCGTAGCAGTCGACTACGAGCAGTACTTC. The full variable domain, its missing parts supplied by reference TRBV9 and TRBJ2-7, is DSGVTQTPKHLITATGQRVTLRCSPRSGDLSVYWYQQSLDQGLQFLIQYYNGEERAKGNILERFSAQQFPDLHSELNLSSLELGDSALYFCASSVAVDYEQYFGPGTRLTVT.

The chain is built from TRBV6-1 and TRBJ1-3; D unclear. V was cut by 1 base and J by 0 bases, with 7 bases left in between. From germline, CDR1 is MNHNS and CDR2 SASEGT. This CDR3 comprises 15 residues. The CDR3 bases are TGTGCCAGCAGTGAAGTCGACTACTCTGGAAACACCATATATTTT. This sequence encodes CASSEVDYSGNTIYF.

The rearrangement links TRBV6-5 to TRBJ1-2, with TRBD1 matching over 7 bases. The V and J ends lost 7 bases and 7 bases, in that order; junction bases with no gene match: 6. Germline V lookup: CDR1 MNHEY, CDR2 SVGAGI. The CDR3 contains 12 residues. This CDR3 reads CASTRQGRGYTF. CDR3 sequence (DNA): TGTGCCAGCACCCGACAGGGACGTGGCTACACCTTC.

This rearrangement joins TRBV10-2 to TRBJ1-2, with no clear D. Germline-derived CDR1 and CDR2 are WSHSY and SAAADI. The V end lost 5 bases, the J end lost 4 bases, and 14 bases lay between the germline ends. This CDR3 is built from 14 residues. The DNA of the CDR3 is TGCGCCAGCAGTTCAAGACCGACTTTCTATGGCTACACCTTC. It encodes CASSSRPTFYGYTF.

The genes are TRBV7-2 and TRBJ1-2; 10 nucleotides align to TRBD1. Germline V lookup: CDR1 SGHTA, CDR2 FQGNSA. The CDR3 is made up of 16 amino acids. The V segment lost 2 bases and the J segment 4 bases; nucleotides outside the gene matches: 7. CDR3 loop: CASSLRGQGGSYGYTF. CDR3 sequence (DNA): TGTGCCAGCAGCTTACGCGGACAGGGGGGCTCCTATGGCTACACCTTC.

This sequence joins TRBV19 and TRBJ2-7, with D possibly being TRBD2 (6 bases). Germline assignment: CDR1 LNHDA and CDR2 SQIVND (reference sequence). The ends were cut back, 4 bases at V and 6 bases at J, with 16 bases in the middle. CDR3 length equals 14 residues. Here the CDR3 DNA reads TGTGCCAGTAGTAGTGGGGGGATTAGAAGCGAGCAGTACTTC. It codes for CASSSGGIRSEQYF.

The V and J genes are TRBV7-8 and TRBJ1-5; 8 bases line up with TRBD1. Per the germline V gene, CDR1 is SGHVS and CDR2 is FQNEAQ. This CDR3 is built from 16 residues. Trimming removed 1 base from V and 11 bases from J; junction bases left unmatched: 13. CDR3 residues: CASSLDLGQGPLSQHF. CDR3 nucleotides: TGTGCCAGCAGCTTAGATCTTGGACAGGGCCCTTTATCCCAGCATTTT.

This sequence joins TRBV7-9 and TRBJ1-2, with 9 bases lining up with TRBD1. Germline V gene data show CDR1 as SEHNR and CDR2 as FQNEAQ (reference sequence). The CDR3 has 17 residues. V lost 5 bases, J lost 2 bases, and 12 bases stayed unmatched. Here the CDR3 reads CASSAKSPGQGNYGYTF. CDR3 nucleotide sequence: TGTGCCAGCAGCGCAAAAAGCCCGGGACAGGGAAACTATGGCTACACCTTC.